The T cell receptor (beta chain) described here comes from a study of CD8+CD57+ T cells in acquired aplastic anemia. Study overall: Each DNA sample taken from sorted CD4+ and CD8+ cells came to 3.2 ug on average.

Previously, flow cytometry had revealed CD8+CD57+ cell expansion in the patients chosen for sequencing. Genomic DNA provided the template from which TCR beta VDJ and CDR3 profiles were obtained. TCRdb recomputed calls from the reads with MiXCR, one row per CDR3 protein. Of roughly 280,000 distinct CDR3 sequences in the sample, 56% were seen once. The germline gives CDR1 KGHDR, CDR2 SFDVKD. CDR3 length: 16 residues. V dropped 3 bases and J dropped 9; count of bases not matched to a gene: 12. The chain couples TRBV24-1 to TRBJ2-1, with 8 bases that match TRBD2. This receptor was identified in a human donor with aplastic anemia. The sequenced material came from sorted CD4+, CD8+, or CD8+CD57+ T cells (not recorded which) from PBMCs. The CDR3 DNA reads TGTGCCACCAGTGATCCGCGAGCGGGAGTTGGGGGTGAGCAGTTCTTC. Its translation: CATSDPRAGVGGEQFF.